This T cell receptor beta chain is from a study of blood T cell repertoires in COVID-19. There are 16 residues in the CDR3. Per the germline V gene, CDR1 is LNHDA and CDR2 is SQIVND (reference sequence). J was trimmed by 6 bases and V by 5 bases; bases with no gene match: 8. Using immunoSEQ multiplex PCR, the repertoire was profiled, and TCRdb retains in-frame clones only, with some absent. In the table there are around 120,000 clones, nearly 90% of which are singletons. The clonotype comes from a woman aged 60-75 years with COVID-19, enrolled during active disease. Sequencing was done on a sample of peripheral blood. The V and J genes are TRBV19 and TRBJ2-1, with 12 bases aligning to TRBD1. This CDR3 is CASSPGTGGVFNEQFF. CDR3 nucleotide sequence: TGTGCCAGTAGTCCTGGGACAGGGGGCGTTTTCAATGAGCAGTTCTTC.